This T cell receptor (beta chain) was profiled in a study of blood T cell repertoires in COVID-19. Study details: T cells, B-cell-depleted T cells, or PBMCs provided the cDNA or gDNA that served as material.

The CDR3 contains 14 residues. Germline V CDR1 and CDR2: SGHRS, YFSETQ. The ends were cut back, 0 bases at V and 6 bases at J, with 10 bases in the middle. This clone was counted a single time. Profiled with immunoSEQ multiplex PCR; TCRdb holds only in-frame clones, not every one. The sample yields 70,000 or so clones, 80% seen once. The sequence was obtained from a man aged 45-60 years with COVID-19, enrolled during active disease. Sequencing was carried out using peripheral blood. The genes are TRBV5-1 and TRBJ2-4; D gene unclear. The chain's CDR3 is CASSLAMAGNIQYF. As DNA, the CDR3 is TGCGCCAGCAGCTTGGCCATGGCTGGAAACATTCAGTACTTC. Together with reference TRBV5-1 and TRBJ2-4, the CDR3 gives the full variable domain: KAGVTQTPRYLIKTRGQQVTLSCSPISGHRSVSWYQQTPGQGLQFLFEYFSETQRNKGNFPGRFSGRQFSNSRSEMNVSTLELGDSALYLCASSLAMAGNIQYFGAGTRLSVL.